What follows is one T cell receptor (beta chain) and its context. Its target is not known. The CDR3 covers 12 residues. The V gene's germline CDR1 is SGHAT and CDR2 FQDESV (reference sequence). V lost 4 bases and J lost 5, with 6 bases in between. TCRdb's table, derived via immunoSEQ multiplex PCR, lists solely in-frame clones and lacks some. The sample includes about 27,000 clones, around three quarters of them seen just once. Following autologous stem cell transplantation, relapse occurred in every patient, and exposure to brentuximab vedotin varied. Thawed PBMCs underwent magnetic negative selection to yield purified CD4+ T cells. Reported best responses ranged across complete response, partial response or progressive disease. This sample is drawn from a study of PD-1 blockade in classical Hodgkin lymphoma. General study results and limits: At C4D1, TCR diversity had climbed significantly for CD4+ cells, though not for CD8+ cells.

The TCR originated in a human donor with classical Hodgkin lymphoma. The material was CD4+ T cells from blood, obtained at baseline. J is TRBJ2-1 and V is TRBV11-1; D is ambiguous. CDR3 residues: CASSSKHNEQFF. CDR3 DNA sequence: TGTGCCAGCAGCTCCAAACACAATGAGCAGTTCTTC.